Listed below are T cell receptor beta chains from one sample, sequenced in a study of human T cells and chemical hapten exposure. Each CDR3 protein gets one entry after TCRdb re-called the RACE reads with MiXCR. This sample carries about 380,000 distinct CDR3 sequences, more than 5% of them seen once, and the ten largest clones take less than 6.5%. The specimen comprised whole blood, sampled in connection with sensitization to the hapten diphenylcyclopropenone (DPC). These receptors all stem from a young woman with alopecia areata. Some clones in this sample may be carry-over from other donors' samples. The CDR3 runs from the conserved cysteine through the conserved F or W. D genes are given only for firm matches. Only part of the rows carry a size: once, few, many, or a class if the clone is expanded.

>NA|TRBJ1-2|many|TRBV3-1
CASRHQGAYSNYGYTF
TGTGCCAGCAGACACCAAGGGGCATACAGCAACTATGGCTACACCTTC
>NA|TRBJ1-5|few|TRBV12-3/TRBV12-4
CASSLGTLYSNQPQHF
TGTGCCAGCAGTTTGGGGACACTCTATAGCAATCAGCCCCAGCATTTT
>NA|TRBJ2-3|NA|TRBV7-9
CASAGSTDTQYF
TGTGCCAGCGCTGGTAGCACAGATACGCAGTATTTT
>NA|TRBJ1-6|NA|TRBV7-2
CASSRDGLGSGSPLHF
TGTGCCAGCAGCCGGGACGGGCTTGGGAGTGGTTCACCCCTCCACTTT
>NA|TRBJ2-1|few|TRBV21-1
CASSKGDRGRGGQFF
TGTGCCAGCAGCAAAGGTGACAGGGGGAGAGGTGGTCAGTTCTTC
>NA|TRBJ2-3|few|TRBV18
CASSPVRLDRLRTDTQYF
TGTGCCAGCTCACCCGTAAGACTTGACAGGTTGAGGACAGATACGCAGTATTTT
>NA|TRBJ1-6|few|TRBV6-2/TRBV6-3
CASSPWDFRGSPLHF
TGTGCCAGCAGCCCCTGGGACTTCAGGGGTTCACCCCTCCACTTT
>NA|TRBJ2-6|NA|TRBV20-1
CSASPAGANVLTF
TGCAGTGCTAGTCCGGCAGGGGCCAACGTCCTGACTTTC
>NA|TRBJ2-1|NA|TRBV9
CASSPKGGPNNEQFF
TGTGCCAGCAGCCCAAAGGGGGGGCCTAACAATGAGCAGTTCTTC
>TRBD1|TRBJ2-3|few|TRBV10-3
CAISPGTGGTTDTQYF
TGTGCCATCAGCCCCGGGACAGGGGGTACCACAGATACGCAGTATTTT
>NA|TRBJ1-5|many|TRBV28
CASSLGLSGNQPQHF
TGTGCCAGCAGTTTGGGACTCTCTGGCAATCAGCCCCAGCATTTT
>NA|TRBJ1-4|NA|TRBV12-3/TRBV12-4
CASRGRIGVNEKLFF
TGTGCCAGCAGGGGGAGGATAGGAGTCAATGAAAAACTGTTTTTT
>TRBD1|TRBJ2-3|NA|TRBV6-5
CASRRDRGPDTQYF
TGTGCCAGCAGGAGGGACAGGGGGCCAGATACGCAGTATTTT
>TRBD2|TRBJ2-1|NA|TRBV10-3
CAISELAGGSNEQFF
TGTGCCATCAGTGAACTAGCGGGGGGTTCCAATGAGCAGTTCTTC
>NA|TRBJ1-2|NA|TRBV4-3
CASSQDPRVYGYTF
TGCGCCAGCAGCCAAGATCCCAGGGTCTATGGCTACACCTTC
>NA|TRBJ2-7|NA|TRBV29-1
CSVGDLGEQYF
TGCAGCGTTGGAGACCTGGGGGAGCAGTACTTC
>NA|TRBJ1-6|many|TRBV5-1
CASSILSTGSGSPLHF
TGCGCCAGCAGCATACTATCGACAGGATCAGGGTCACCCCTCCACTTT
>NA|TRBJ1-2|many|TRBV7-9
CASSLAGLDYGYTF
TGTGCCAGCAGCTTAGCTGGGTTAGACTATGGCTACACCTTC
>NA|TRBJ2-3|many|TRBV7-9
CASSLALVLVEQYF
TGTGCCAGCAGCTTAGCGCTTGTGTTAGTAGAGCAGTATTTT
>TRBD1|TRBJ1-6|NA|TRBV13
CASSPQGAFYNSPLHF
TGTGCCAGCAGCCCACAGGGGGCCTTCTATAATTCACCCCTCCACTTT
>NA|TRBJ2-3|few|TRBV7-9
CASLTGTHGTDTQYF
TGTGCCAGCCTAACCGGGACACATGGGACAGATACGCAGTATTTT
>NA|TRBJ2-3|many|TRBV7-8
CASKATGSLDTQYF
TGTGCCAGCAAAGCGACAGGTTCTTTAGATACGCAGTATTTT
>NA|TRBJ2-3|few|TRBV5-1
CASSLERGTDTQYF
TGCGCCAGCAGCTTGGAAAGGGGCACAGATACGCAGTATTTT
>TRBD1|TRBJ2-3|many|TRBV2
CASSEGGQGGDTQYF
TGTGCCAGCAGTGAAGGGGGACAGGGCGGAGATACGCAGTATTTT
>NA|TRBJ1-2|many|TRBV6-2/TRBV6-3
CASSLQAGFYGYTF
TGTGCCAGCAGCCTCCAGGCAGGGTTCTATGGCTACACCTTC
>TRBD1|TRBJ1-1|many|TRBV10-3
CAIRGQGGTEAFF
TGTGCCATCAGAGGACAGGGAGGCACTGAAGCTTTCTTT
>NA|TRBJ1-1|many|TRBV2
CASRRERKNTEAFF
TGTGCCAGCAGGAGGGAAAGGAAGAACACTGAAGCTTTCTTT
>TRBD1|TRBJ1-2|many|TRBV19
CASTRGQGNYGYTF
TGTGCCAGTACCAGGGGACAGGGGAACTATGGCTACACCTTC
>NA|TRBJ2-3|many|TRBV10-3
CAISESTSTDTQYF
TGTGCCATCAGTGAGTCGACTAGCACAGATACGCAGTATTTT
>NA|TRBJ1-1|many|TRBV9
CASSVDANTEAFF
TGTGCCAGCAGCGTGGACGCAAACACTGAAGCTTTCTTT
>NA|TRBJ2-1|NA|TRBV9
CASSAQYNEQFF
TGTGCCAGCAGCGCACAGTACAATGAGCAGTTCTTC
>TRBD2|TRBJ2-3|NA|TRBV7-6
CASRNHLGLAGGTDTQYF
TGTGCCAGCAGGAACCATTTAGGACTAGCGGGGGGCACAGATACGCAGTATTTT
>NA|TRBJ1-2|many|TRBV4-3
CASPQGANYGYTF
TGCGCCAGCCCACAGGGAGCTAACTATGGCTACACCTTC
>NA|TRBJ1-1|many|TRBV6-6
CATISDSNTEAFF
TGTGCCACTATTTCAGATTCAAACACTGAAGCTTTCTTT
>NA|TRBJ1-6|NA|TRBV6-5
CASSYFGAGASSYNSPLHF
TGTGCCAGCAGTTACTTTGGCGCAGGGGCGAGCTCCTATAATTCACCCCTCCACTTT